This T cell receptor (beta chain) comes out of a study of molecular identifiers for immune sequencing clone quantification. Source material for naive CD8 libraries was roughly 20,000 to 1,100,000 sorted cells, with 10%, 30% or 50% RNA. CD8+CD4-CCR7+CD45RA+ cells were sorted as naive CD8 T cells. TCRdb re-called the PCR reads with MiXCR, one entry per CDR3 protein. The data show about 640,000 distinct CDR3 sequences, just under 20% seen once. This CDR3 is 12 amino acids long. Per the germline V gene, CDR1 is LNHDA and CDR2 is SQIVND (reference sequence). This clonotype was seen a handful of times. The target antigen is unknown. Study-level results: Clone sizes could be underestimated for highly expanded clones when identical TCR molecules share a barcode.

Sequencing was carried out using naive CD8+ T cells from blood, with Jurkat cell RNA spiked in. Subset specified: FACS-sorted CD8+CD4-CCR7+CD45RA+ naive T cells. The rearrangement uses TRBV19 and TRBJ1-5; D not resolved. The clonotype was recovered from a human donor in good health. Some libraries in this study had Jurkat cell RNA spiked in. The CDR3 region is CAASSGNQPQHF. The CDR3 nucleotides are TGTGCGGCGTCGTCGGGCAATCAGCCCCAGCATTTT.